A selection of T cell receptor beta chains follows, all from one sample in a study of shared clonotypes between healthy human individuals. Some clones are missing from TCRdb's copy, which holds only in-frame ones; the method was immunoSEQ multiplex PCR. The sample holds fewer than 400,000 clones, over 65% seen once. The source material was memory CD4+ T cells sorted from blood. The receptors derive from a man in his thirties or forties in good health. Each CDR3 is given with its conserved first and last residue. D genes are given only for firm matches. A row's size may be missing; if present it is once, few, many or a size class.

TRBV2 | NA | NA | CASRQSSTDTQYF
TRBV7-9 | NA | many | CASSPVAGRVTEAFF
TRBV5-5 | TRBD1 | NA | CASSLGDRGPGETQYF
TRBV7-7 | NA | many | CASSPGAGPGYNEQFF
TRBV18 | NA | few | CASSPTGWNTEAFF
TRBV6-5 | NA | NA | CASSEGGYEQYF
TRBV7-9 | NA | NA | CASTKERTDTQYF
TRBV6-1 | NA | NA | CASSFDGSGANVLTF
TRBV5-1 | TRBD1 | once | CASSLRTGAYEQYF
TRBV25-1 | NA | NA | CASSEVGGYTF
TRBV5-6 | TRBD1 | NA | CASSRQGDNSPLHF
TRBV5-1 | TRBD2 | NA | CASSLLAGFSYNEQFF
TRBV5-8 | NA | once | CASSLATGRGANVLTF
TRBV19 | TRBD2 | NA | CASRIGPIAGGGYNEQFF
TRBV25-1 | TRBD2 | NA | CATSGRGTDTQYF
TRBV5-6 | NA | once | CASSLVLGRGNTIYF
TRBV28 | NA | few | CASSYQGRLQPQHF